These 30 T cell receptor beta chains were all obtained from the same sample, sequenced in a study of cytomegalovirus exposure and HLA in healthy donors. The PCR ran on 60 Vbeta and 13 Jbeta primers. The repertoire was sequenced with immunoSEQ multiplex PCR; TCRdb's copy has only in-frame clones and lacks some. Recorded here are roughly 140,000 clones; the top ten clones represent approximately 1%. The source material was PBMCs. Receptors originate from a male donor in good health and CMV-seronegative.

The V and J genes are TRBV19 and TRBJ1-1, with D tentatively TRBD1 (6 bases). CDR3 length equals 16 residues. The germline gives CDR1 LNHDA, CDR2 SQIVND (reference sequence). V was cut by 3 bases and J by 3 bases, with 17 bases left in between. CDR3 in amino acids: CASSMRTSGVDTEAFF. DNA for the CDR3: TGTGCCAGTAGTATGAGGACCTCAGGGGTTGACACTGAAGCTTTCTTT.

The rearrangement links TRBV7-6 to TRBJ2-5; D remains unclear. CDR1 and CDR2 from the germline V gene are SGHVS and FNYEAQ. V was cut by 4 bases and J by 5 bases, with 8 bases left in between. The CDR3 runs to 12 residues. The CDR3 protein is CASSSLSETQYF. CDR3 bases: TGTGCCAGCAGCTCCTTATCTGAGACCCAGTACTTC.

V and J are TRBV18 and TRBJ2-2, with D maybe TRBD1 (7 bases). V was clipped by 5 bases and J by 4 bases, with 17 bases between them. Germline assignment: CDR1 KGHSH and CDR2 LQKENI. CDR3 length: 16 residues. CDR3 nucleotides: TGTGCCAGCTCAGGGGGACGACAGGGAGGCACCGGGGAGCTGTTTTTT. The encoded protein is CASSGGRQGGTGELFF.

V and J are TRBV28 and TRBJ1-2, with 8 bases lining up with TRBD1. Losses at the gene ends were 4 bases for V and 4 bases for J; bases not matched to a gene: 8. Germline lookup yields CDR1 MDHEN and CDR2 SYDVKM. The CDR3 is made up of 15 amino acids. CDR3 residues: CASSSPDRASYGYTF. As DNA, the CDR3 is TGTGCCAGCAGTTCTCCGGACAGGGCAAGCTATGGCTACACCTTC.

V gene TRBV5-1 combines with J gene TRBJ2-7; perhaps TRBD2 as D (5 bases). CDR1 and CDR2 (germline): SGHRS, YFSETQ. V dropped 0 bases and J dropped 1 base, with 8 bases sitting between them. This CDR3 region has 14 residues. The CDR3 loop reads CASSLDGVSYEQYF. Here the CDR3 DNA reads TGCGCCAGCAGCTTGGACGGGGTTTCCTACGAGCAGTACTTC.

This chain connects TRBV6-1 to TRBJ1-5, with 7 bases fitting TRBD1. The CDR3 has 14 amino acids. Losses at the gene ends were 6 bases for V and 4 bases for J; bases not matched to a gene: 6. Germline V lookup: CDR1 MNHNS, CDR2 SASEGT. The CDR3 coding sequence is TGTGCCAGCAGCGGGACAGATGGAAATCAGCCCCAGCATTTT. This gives the protein CASSGTDGNQPQHF.

The chain combines TRBV25-1 with TRBJ1-2; 11 bases fit TRBD1. This CDR3 region has 14 residues. V was clipped by 6 bases and J by 9 bases; unmatched bases: 9. Per germline, CDR1 MGHDK and CDR2 SYGVNS. The CDR3 loop reads CASRPGTGGVRYTF. The CDR3 region has the DNA TGTGCCAGCAGACCCGGGACAGGGGGGGTGCGCTACACCTTC.

The chain joins TRBV19 to TRBJ2-5; 10 bases map to TRBD2. J was trimmed by 2 bases and V by 4 bases; bases with no gene match: 1. Germline V gene lookup returns CDR1 LNHDA and CDR2 SQIVND (reference sequence). CDR3 length equals 14 residues. The chain's CDR3 is CASSKTSGQETQYF. The CDR3 bases are TGTGCCAGTAGTAAGACTAGCGGGCAAGAGACCCAGTACTTC.

The chain joins TRBV7-8 to TRBJ1-5, with 9 bases matching TRBD1. Germline CDR1 and CDR2: SGHVS and FQNEAQ. The CDR3 contains 14 residues. With V trimmed by 5 bases and J by 4 bases, 3 bases remained unmatched. CDR3 amino acids: CASSPGTGNQPQHF. The CDR3 region has the DNA TGTGCCAGCAGCCCCGGGACAGGGAATCAGCCCCAGCATTTT.

The chain is built from TRBV27 and TRBJ2-7; D is undetermined. The V end was cut by 0 bases, the J end by 2 bases, with 5 bases between. The V gene's germline CDR1 is MNHEY and CDR2 SMNVEV (reference sequence). The CDR3 sequence is 13 residues long. The CDR3 here is CASSLSAAYEQYF. The CDR3 region has the DNA TGTGCCAGCAGTTTATCGGCCGCCTACGAGCAGTACTTC.

The CDR3 region has the DNA TGTGCCAGTAGTAACGACAGGGCCGTTCGAGAAAAACTGTTTTTT. As protein: CASSNDRAVREKLFF. The chain couples TRBV19 to TRBJ1-4; TRBD1 matches at 7 bases. Germline lookup yields CDR1 LNHDA and CDR2 SQIVND (reference sequence). CDR3 length equals 15 residues. J was trimmed by 8 bases and V by 4 bases; bases with no gene match: 10.

The rearrangement uses TRBV6-5 and TRBJ2-7; D is unresolved. This CDR3 has 11 amino acids. Trimming shortened V by 2 bases and J by 7 bases, and 6 bases separated the two germline ends. CDR1 and CDR2 from the germline V gene are MNHEY and SVGAGI. The CDR3 bases are TGTGCCAGCAGTTACCGGTGGGAGCAGTACTTC. Protein: CASSYRWEQYF.

This chain joins TRBV27 and TRBJ2-3, with 9 nucleotides matching TRBD2. After removal of 6 bases from V and 2 bases from J, the junction contained 9 bases not matched to a gene. The CDR3 sequence is 16 residues long. Per germline, CDR1 MNHEY and CDR2 SMNVEV (reference sequence). The CDR3 loop is CASRDRGLAFTDTQYF. The CDR3 bases are TGTGCCAGCAGAGACCGTGGACTAGCGTTCACAGATACGCAGTATTTT.

Concerning this clone itself: The junction departs from the called germline gene at one end, perhaps through a read error. The gene calls are TRBV19 and TRBJ2-3, with 7 bases that match TRBD2. Germline V CDR1 and CDR2: LNHDA, SQIVND (reference sequence). The length of the CDR3 is 13 residues. Here the CDR3 reads CASSIDLMGGVMF. The CDR3 nucleotides are TGTGCCAGTAGTATAGATCTGATGGGGGGGGTCATGTTT.

Comments on this clone: The junction and the germline gene differ at one end; a read error may be behind it. The same CDR3 also results from other DNA sequences found in this sample. Here the CDR3 reads CASSLTGNTEAFF. The CDR3 region has the DNA TGTGCCAGTAGTTTAACGGGAAACACTGAAGCTTTCTTT. This sequence joins TRBV28 and TRBJ1-1, with D hard to call. This CDR3 is built from 13 residues. Germline V gene sequence: CDR1 MDHEN, CDR2 SYDVKM.

This chain uses TRBV10-2 with TRBJ1-3; no definite D call. Between the trimmed V and J ends, which lost 3 bases and 1 base, there was a span of 19 bases. Germline-derived CDR1 and CDR2 are WSHSY and SAAADI. This CDR3 has 18 amino acids. For the CDR3, the DNA is TGCGCCAGCAGTGACACACCCCCCAGGACTTGGTCTGGAAACACCATATATTTT. Translated, it gives CASSDTPPRTWSGNTIYF.

This chain joins TRBV6-5 and TRBJ2-5; D perhaps matches TRBD1 (5 bases). The CDR3 runs to 12 residues. Germline CDR1 reads MNHEY; CDR2 reads SVGAGI. V lost 6 bases, J lost 1 base, and 6 bases lay in between. CDR3 in amino acids: CASRQGQETQYF. The CDR3 DNA sequence: TGTGCCAGCAGGCAGGGCCAAGAGACCCAGTACTTC.

The chain couples TRBV5-1 to TRBJ1-1; D may be TRBD1 (6 bases). Germline loops: CDR1 SGHRS, CDR2 YFSETQ. The V end was cut by 4 bases, the J end by 2 bases, with 18 bases between. CDR3 size: 16 residues. This CDR3 is CASSTTGTKPNTEAFF. Here the CDR3 DNA reads TGCGCCAGCAGCACTACCGGGACAAAGCCAAACACTGAAGCTTTCTTT. The variable domain in full, completed from reference TRBV5-1 and TRBJ1-1, reads KAGVTQTPRYLIKTRGQQVTLSCSPISGHRSVSWYQQTPGQGLQFLFEYFSETQRNKGNFPGRFSGRQFSNSRSEMNVSTLELGDSALYLCASSTTGTKPNTEAFFGQGTRLTVV.

J is TRBJ2-3 and V is TRBV30; a weak D match, TRBD2 (6 bases). This CDR3 is 12 amino acids long. The V and J ends lost 5 bases and 4 bases respectively, with 10 bases between them. Germline V gene sequence: CDR1 GTSNPN, CDR2 SVGIG (reference sequence). The DNA of the CDR3 is TGTGCCTGGGACGGGGGTGCAGATACGCAGTATTTT. Protein product: CAWDGGADTQYF.

This sequence joins TRBV25-1 and TRBJ2-3; 7 bases agree with TRBD2. The germline V gene encodes CDR1 MGHDK and CDR2 SYGVNS. V lost 6 bases, J lost 1 base, and 7 bases stayed unmatched. The CDR3 has 15 amino acids. The CDR3 spells CASSSTGGGTDTQYF. The DNA for the CDR3 is TGTGCCAGCAGCTCAACGGGGGGAGGCACAGATACGCAGTATTTT.

This sequence joins TRBV11-2 and TRBJ2-1, with TRBD2 matching 8 bases. V shed 4 bases, J shed 3 bases, and the junction held 5 bases outside the gene matches. CDR1 is SGHAT and CDR2 is FQNNGV in the germline V gene. The length of the CDR3 is 15 residues. Written as DNA, the CDR3 is TGTGCCAGCAGCTCCCTCACTAGCGGCTACAATGAGCAGTTCTTC. This gives the protein CASSSLTSGYNEQFF.

V gene TRBV30 combines with J gene TRBJ1-5; D is unresolved. The ends were cut back, 0 bases at V and 4 bases at J, with 7 bases in the middle. Germline V CDR1 and CDR2: GTSNPN, SVGIG (reference sequence). There are 13 residues in the CDR3. CDR3 sequence: CAWSVRGNQPQHF. The CDR3 DNA reads as TGTGCCTGGAGTGTGAGAGGGAATCAGCCCCAGCATTTT.

The chain uses TRBV5-1 and TRBJ1-1; 7 bases are a match to TRBD1. The CDR3 runs 16 residues. V trimming: 6 bases; J trimming: 1 base; junction bases outside the gene matches: 12. Germline V gene lookup returns CDR1 SGHRS and CDR2 YFSETQ. CDR3 in amino acids: CASTESVGTANTEAFF. The CDR3, as DNA: TGCGCCAGCACTGAATCCGTCGGGACAGCGAACACTGAAGCTTTCTTT.

The chain recombines TRBV19 with TRBJ2-7; 11 positions match TRBD2. The J segment lost 4 bases and the V segment lost 5 bases, leaving 4 bases of the junction unmatched. Germline V gene lookup returns CDR1 LNHDA and CDR2 SQIVND (reference sequence). The CDR3 runs to 14 residues. In nucleotides, the CDR3 is TGTGCCAGTAGTCTAGCGGGAGGATCGTACGAGCAGTACTTC. Translating gives CASSLAGGSYEQYF. The full variable domain, with the rest looked up from reference TRBV19 and TRBJ2-7, is DGGITQSPKYLFRKEGQNVTLSCEQNLNHDAMYWYRQDPGQGLRLIYYSQIVNDFQKGDIAEGYSVSREKKESFPLTVTSAQKNPTAFYLCASSLAGGSYEQYFGPGTRLTVT.

This chain links TRBV18 with TRBJ1-1; the D is unclear. V dropped 2 bases and J dropped 0 bases, with 4 bases sitting between them. Germline CDR1 and CDR2: KGHSH and LQKENI. CDR3 length equals 13 residues. CDR3 sequence: CASSPDLNTEAFF. For the CDR3, the DNA is TGTGCCAGCTCACCAGACTTGAACACTGAAGCTTTCTTT.

The rearrangement joins TRBV7-9 to TRBJ1-1; the D is unclear. In germline, CDR1 is SEHNR, CDR2 FQNEAQ (reference sequence). The CDR3 is 16 residues long. Between the trimmed V and J ends, which lost 5 bases and 4 bases, there was a span of 20 bases. The CDR3: CASSTDPLRLATEAFF. The CDR3 DNA follows: TGTGCCAGCAGCACAGACCCTTTGCGGCTAGCCACTGAAGCTTTCTTT.

V and J are TRBV25-1 and TRBJ1-5; D not certain. The V and J ends lost 6 bases and 10 bases respectively, with 10 bases between them. Germline V gives CDR1 MGHDK, CDR2 SYGVNS. The length of the CDR3 is 11 residues. This CDR3 is CASRGGGPQHF. CDR3 DNA: TGTGCCAGCAGGGGAGGTGGTCCCCAGCATTTT.

The chain employs TRBV7-7 and TRBJ2-5, with 9 bases identical to TRBD2. The V and J ends lost 5 bases and 7 bases, in that order; junction bases with no gene match: 11. The CDR3 is 15 residues long. Germline values: CDR1 SSHAT, CDR2 FNYEAQ (reference sequence). Here the CDR3 DNA reads TGTGCCAGCAGCCAAAGGACAGATAGCGGGGGGACCCAGTACTTC. Amino acids: CASSQRTDSGGTQYF.

The rearrangement joins TRBV27 to TRBJ2-5; perhaps TRBD2 as D (6 bases). V was clipped by 6 bases and J by 1 base, with 15 bases between them. This CDR3 comprises 15 residues. CDR1 and CDR2 from the germline V gene are MNHEY and SMNVEV (reference sequence). The CDR3 coding sequence is TGTGCCAGCAGGCCACTAGCACCACTCCAAGAGACCCAGTACTTC. Its protein product is CASRPLAPLQETQYF.

This sequence joins TRBV5-1 and TRBJ2-1; 7 positions agree with TRBD1. This CDR3 region has 14 residues. The germline gives CDR1 SGHRS, CDR2 YFSETQ. V lost 2 bases and J lost 9; bases outside the gene matches: 8. The CDR3 nucleotides are TGCGCCAGCAGCTTTATCGAGGGGGCAAGTGAGCAGTTCTTC. It is translated as CASSFIEGASEQFF. The whole variable domain, remainder taken from reference TRBV5-1 and TRBJ2-1, is KAGVTQTPRYLIKTRGQQVTLSCSPISGHRSVSWYQQTPGQGLQFLFEYFSETQRNKGNFPGRFSGRQFSNSRSEMNVSTLELGDSALYLCASSFIEGASEQFFGPGTRLTVL.